The 29 T cell receptor beta chains listed next were all sequenced from one sample in a study of PD-L1 blockade in urothelial cancer. Produced via immunoSEQ multiplex PCR; TCRdb's table is partial and in-frame only. The repertoire consists of some 110,000 clones, with around 93% occurring once and the leading ten covering 3% to 4.5%. Time point of the sample: peripheral blood 6 weeks after treatment start. The sequences come from PBMCs, collected around atezolizumab (anti-PD-L1) treatment. These receptor sequences come from a man aged 55 to 70 with urothelial cancer.

V and J are TRBV11-2 and TRBJ2-1, with TRBD2 identical over 7 bases. Germline V gene data show CDR1 as SGHAT and CDR2 as FQNNGV. The CDR3 spans 17 residues. V lost 1 base to trimming and J lost 0 bases; unmatched junction nucleotides: 6. The DNA for the CDR3 is TGTGCCAGCAGCTTAGGTCGTTTAGCGGGCTCCTACAATGAGCAGTTCTTC. As protein: CASSLGRLAGSYNEQFF. The full variable domain, its missing parts supplied by reference TRBV11-2 and TRBJ2-1, is EAGVAQSPRYKIIEKRQSVAFWCNPISGHATLYWYQQILGQGPKLLIQFQNNGVVDDSQLPKDRFSAERLKGVDSTLKIQPAKLEDSAVYLCASSLGRLAGSYNEQFFGPGTRLTVL.

The CDR3 DNA reads as TGTGCCAGCATGGTCGGGACTAGGGGACGTATCGAGCAGTACTTC. This codes for CASMVGTRGRIEQYF. The chain joins TRBV6-1 to TRBJ2-7; 8 positions match TRBD2. The CDR3 totals 15 residues. Germline trimming cut 7 bases from V and 6 bases from J; bases unmatched to any gene: 14. Germline CDR1 and CDR2: MNHNS and SASEGT.

This clone was seen just once. The CDR3 DNA sequence: TGTGCCAGCAGCGTTGGTCCGATTGAGACTGAAGCTTTCTTT. Its protein is CASSVGPIETEAFF. The chain is built from TRBV9 and TRBJ1-1, with no clear D. CDR1 and CDR2 from the germline V gene are SGDLS and YYNGEE. Trimming shortened V by 2 bases and J by 5 bases, and 13 bases separated the two germline ends. The CDR3 length is 14 residues.

The chain combines TRBV4-2 with TRBJ2-2; D unresolved. V dropped 1 base and J dropped 7 bases, with 13 bases sitting between them. Germline lookup yields CDR1 LGHNA and CDR2 YNFKEQ. The CDR3 runs 15 residues. CDR3 coding DNA: TGTGCCAGCAGCCAAGTTGGTCCGGTGCTCGGGGAGCTGTTTTTT. The encoded protein is CASSQVGPVLGELFF.

This clone was detected once. Written as DNA, the CDR3 is TGTGCCAGCAGCCCGCTCGGGAACACCATATATTTT. The encoded protein is CASSPLGNTIYF. The chain carries TRBV7-9 and TRBJ1-3; no clear D gene. The CDR3 is 12 residues long. Trimming removed 5 bases at V and 7 bases at J, with 9 bases between. CDR1 and CDR2 (germline): SEHNR, FQNEAQ (reference sequence).

The V call is TRBV7-2, the J call TRBJ2-1; 7 nucleotides match TRBD2. The V and J ends lost 2 bases and 4 bases, in that order; junction bases with no gene match: 5. The CDR3 is 15 residues long. The germline V gene encodes CDR1 SGHTA and CDR2 FQGNSA. The CDR3, as DNA: TGTGCCAGCAGCTTAAAGGGACTACCATACAATGAGCAGTTCTTC. Its translation: CASSLKGLPYNEQFF.

The V and J genes are TRBV10-3 and TRBJ2-2; D possibly corresponds to TRBD2 (6 bases). This CDR3 is built from 13 residues. From germline, CDR1 is ENHRY and CDR2 SYGVKD. V lost 7 bases and J lost 7, with 13 bases in between. The CDR3 region has the DNA TGTGCCATCAACGGGGAGGCGGGCGGGGAGCTGTTTTTT. Its protein product is CAINGEAGGELFF.

This clone is a singleton in its sample. The CDR3 DNA follows: TGTGCCAGCAGACGAATAGGGGGGGCCTATGGCTACACCTTC. This sequence encodes CASRRIGGAYGYTF. The chain has TRBV7-2 and TRBJ1-2; TRBD1 might be the D (6 bases). Trimming removed 6 bases from V and 4 bases from J, with 15 bases in between. This CDR3 has 14 residues. The germline V gene has CDR1 SGHTA and CDR2 FQGNSA.

The genes are TRBV18 and TRBJ1-2, with TRBD1 matching 7 bases. The CDR3 is made up of 15 amino acids. Trimming removed 3 bases from V and 4 bases from J; junction bases left unmatched: 8. From germline, CDR1 is KGHSH and CDR2 LQKENI. The CDR3 spells CASSPTANRGYGYTF. CDR3 DNA sequence: TGTGCCAGCTCACCCACAGCCAACAGGGGCTATGGCTACACCTTC.

The gene calls are TRBV4-3 and TRBJ2-7, with TRBD2 as a possible D gene (5 bases). Trimming cost V 0 bases and J 0 bases, with 15 bases left between them. The germline CDR1 and CDR2 sequences are LGHNA and YSLEER. This CDR3 has 17 residues. CDR3 loop: CASSQDLTSGYSYEQYF. The CDR3, as DNA: TGCGCCAGCAGCCAAGATCTTACCAGCGGTTACTCCTACGAGCAGTACTTC.

The V call is TRBV4-3, the J call TRBJ2-2, with D unresolved. The CDR3 runs 14 residues. Germline V lookup: CDR1 LGHNA, CDR2 YSLEER. Trimming took 0 bases from V and 6 from J, leaving 8 bases between them. CDR3 coding DNA: TGCGCCAGCAGCCAAGATTCTGGCCCCGGGGAGCTGTTTTTT. It codes for CASSQDSGPGELFF.

This chain joins TRBV7-8 and TRBJ2-1; possibly TRBD2 for D (6 bases). This CDR3 spans 14 amino acids. The germline CDR1 and CDR2 sequences are SGHVS and FQNEAQ. V lost 4 bases and J 2 bases, leaving 9 bases between the germline ends. As DNA, the CDR3 is TGTGCCAGCAGCTCCTCGGGGGCCTACAATGAGCAGTTCTTC. This translates into CASSSSGAYNEQFF.

The chain uses TRBV19 and TRBJ2-1; possible D gene TRBD2, 5 bases. The V end was cut by 6 bases, the J end by 1 base, with 16 bases between. Germline V gene data show CDR1 as LNHDA and CDR2 as SQIVND (reference sequence). CDR3 length: 16 residues. The CDR3 spells CASSQLGGRSYNEQFF. CDR3 DNA sequence: TGTGCCAGTAGCCAACTAGGCGGGCGATCCTACAATGAGCAGTTCTTC.

The gene calls are TRBV6-6 and TRBJ2-6; D perhaps matches TRBD1 (5 bases). The V gene's germline CDR1 is MNHNY and CDR2 SVGAGI (reference sequence). The CDR3 loop spans 16 amino acids. Trimming removed 8 bases at V and 0 bases at J, with 14 bases between. The CDR3 nucleotides are TGTGCCAGCCACACAGGAATGAGCTCTGGGGCCAACGTCCTGACTTTC. It yields the protein CASHTGMSSGANVLTF.

The rearrangement uses TRBV5-1 and TRBJ2-1, with D uncertain. The V gene lost 0 bases and the J gene lost 6 bases, with 10 bases spanning the gap. The germline gives CDR1 SGHRS, CDR2 YFSETQ. This CDR3 has 14 residues. The CDR3 DNA reads as TGCGCCAGCAGCTTGGAAAGTCTACTCAATGAGCAGTTCTTC. The encoded protein is CASSLESLLNEQFF.

A few counts support this clone. CDR3 DNA: TGTGCCAGCAGCTTATGGACAGGGGGCCTAGGGGGGGAGCAGTACTTC. Its protein is CASSLWTGGLGGEQYF. This chain links TRBV7-9 with TRBJ2-7, with 11 bases lining up with TRBD1. The CDR3 runs 16 residues. The junction had 10 bases not matched to a gene; V was cut back by 2 bases and J by 7 bases. Per germline, CDR1 SEHNR and CDR2 FQNEAQ (reference sequence).

This clone has ten or more counts. This sequence joins TRBV28 and TRBJ1-2; D is unresolved. This CDR3 has 12 residues. Germline values: CDR1 MDHEN, CDR2 SYDVKM. Deletions cut 3 bases from V and 4 bases from J, with 6 bases between. The DNA of the CDR3 is TGTGCCAGCAGTTTGCGGCTCTATGGCTACACCTTC. It encodes CASSLRLYGYTF.

The rearrangement uses TRBV7-2 and TRBJ2-2; 9 bases fit TRBD2. CDR3 length: 16 residues. V shed 5 bases, J shed 4 bases, and the junction held 8 bases outside the gene matches. CDR1 is SGHTA and CDR2 is FQGNSA in the germline V gene. The CDR3 DNA sequence: TGTGCCAGCAGCGGCGGGGGGGCCAGGGGCACCGGGGAGCTGTTTTTT. It translates to CASSGGGARGTGELFF.

V usage is TRBV18 and J usage is TRBJ2-7; 7 positions agree with TRBD1. CDR1 and CDR2 from the germline V gene are KGHSH and LQKENI. The V and J ends lost 3 bases and 4 bases, in that order; junction bases with no gene match: 3. CDR3 size: 13 residues. CDR3 bases: TGTGCCAGCTCACCTACACAGGGGTACGAGCAGTACTTC. Its protein product is CASSPTQGYEQYF.

This sequence joins TRBV6-5 and TRBJ2-5; D is possibly TRBD1 (6 bases). V was clipped by 6 bases and J by 5 bases, with 16 bases between them. Germline CDR1 MNHEY, CDR2 SVGAGI. The CDR3 consists of 14 residues. The CDR3 reads CASSVRDNSETQYF. CDR3 coding DNA: TGTGCCAGCAGCGTCCGGGACAACTCGGAGACCCAGTACTTC.

V and J are TRBV30 and TRBJ2-3; D may be TRBD1 (6 bases). This CDR3 contains 13 residues. The V gene's germline CDR1 is GTSNPN and CDR2 SVGIG (reference sequence). Trimming shortened V by 5 bases and J by 1 base, and 10 bases separated the two germline ends. The chain's CDR3 is CAWGQQGTDTQYF. The CDR3 bases are TGTGCCTGGGGACAGCAAGGCACAGATACGCAGTATTTT. The whole variable domain, filled in from reference TRBV30 and TRBJ2-3, reads SQTIHQWPATLVQPVGSPLSLECTVEGTSNPNLYWYRQAAGRGLQLLFYSVGIGQISSEVPQNLSASRPQDRQFILSSKKLLLSDSGFYLCAWGQQGTDTQYFGPGTRLTVL.

This chain uses TRBV28 with TRBJ1-2; TRBD1 agrees at 9 bases. Germline V gene data show CDR1 as MDHEN and CDR2 as SYDVKM. J gave up 4 bases and V 4 bases, and 16 bases lay outside the gene matches. The CDR3 spans 18 residues. The CDR3 here is CASSSGQGGLFITYGYTF. CDR3 nucleotides: TGTGCCAGCAGTTCGGGACAGGGAGGTCTTTTTATTACCTATGGCTACACCTTC.

This chain joins TRBV6-6 and TRBJ2-7; tentative D call: TRBD1 (6 bases). Germline assignment: CDR1 MNHNY and CDR2 SVGAGI (reference sequence). Trimming removed 5 bases from V and 3 bases from J, with 8 bases in between. This CDR3 has 12 residues. This CDR3 reads CASSQDSYEQYF. The CDR3 region has the DNA TGTGCCAGCAGTCAGGACAGCTACGAGCAGTACTTC.

The rearrangement uses TRBV29-1 and TRBJ1-1; D is possibly TRBD1 (6 bases). The CDR3 loop spans 14 amino acids. Germline V gene lookup returns CDR1 SQVTM and CDR2 ANQGSEA. With 7 bases removed from V and 4 bases from J, the gap between germline ends came to 19 bases. CDR3 residues: CSADQTGRGTEAFF. The CDR3 DNA reads as TGCAGCGCCGACCAGACAGGCCGAGGCACTGAAGCTTTCTTT.

The J gene is TRBJ2-5, the V gene TRBV7-2; the D is unclear. Deletions cut 3 bases from V and 5 bases from J, with 10 bases between. The CDR3 runs 13 residues. CDR1 and CDR2 from the germline V gene are SGHTA and FQGNSA. CDR3 region: CASSFSPLETQYF. In nucleotides, the CDR3 is TGTGCCAGCAGCTTTTCCCCTTTGGAGACCCAGTACTTC.

The rearrangement joins TRBV6-5 to TRBJ2-1; 10 positions match TRBD1. The CDR3 is made up of 15 amino acids. Trimming at V came to 8 bases and at J to 7 bases, leaving 11 bases not matched to a gene. In germline, CDR1 is MNHEY, CDR2 SVGAGI. The DNA for the CDR3 is TGTGCCAGCTGGAGCGGACAGGGGGTTGGGAATGAGCAGTTCTTC. This codes for CASWSGQGVGNEQFF.

The CDR3 here is CASSRDRGNGNYGYTF. The CDR3 DNA is TGTGCCAGCAGCCGGGACAGGGGTAACGGCAACTATGGCTACACCTTC. V gene TRBV6-6 combines with J gene TRBJ1-2, with 10 bases that match TRBD1. J lost 2 bases, V lost 6 bases, and 9 bases had no gene match. The CDR3 sequence is 16 residues long. Germline V gene sequence: CDR1 MNHNY, CDR2 SVGAGI (reference sequence).

This CDR3 reads CAWSTGLSAEKLFF. Written as DNA, the CDR3 is TGTGCCTGGAGCACAGGGTTGTCTGCTGAAAAACTGTTTTTT. This chain links TRBV30 with TRBJ1-4, with D perhaps matching TRBD1 (6 bases). Germline CDR1 reads GTSNPN; CDR2 reads SVGIG (reference sequence). Trimming cost V 3 bases and J 7 bases, with 15 bases left between them. This CDR3 is built from 14 residues.

The V and J genes are TRBV9 and TRBJ1-2; D possibly corresponds to TRBD1 (6 bases). V was shortened by 4 bases and J by 8 bases, with 12 bases between the two germline ends. Germline V gives CDR1 SGDLS, CDR2 YYNGEE. The CDR3 covers 12 residues. The CDR3, as DNA: TGTGCCAGCAGCATGAACAGGGACGGCTACACCTTC. It is translated as CASSMNRDGYTF.